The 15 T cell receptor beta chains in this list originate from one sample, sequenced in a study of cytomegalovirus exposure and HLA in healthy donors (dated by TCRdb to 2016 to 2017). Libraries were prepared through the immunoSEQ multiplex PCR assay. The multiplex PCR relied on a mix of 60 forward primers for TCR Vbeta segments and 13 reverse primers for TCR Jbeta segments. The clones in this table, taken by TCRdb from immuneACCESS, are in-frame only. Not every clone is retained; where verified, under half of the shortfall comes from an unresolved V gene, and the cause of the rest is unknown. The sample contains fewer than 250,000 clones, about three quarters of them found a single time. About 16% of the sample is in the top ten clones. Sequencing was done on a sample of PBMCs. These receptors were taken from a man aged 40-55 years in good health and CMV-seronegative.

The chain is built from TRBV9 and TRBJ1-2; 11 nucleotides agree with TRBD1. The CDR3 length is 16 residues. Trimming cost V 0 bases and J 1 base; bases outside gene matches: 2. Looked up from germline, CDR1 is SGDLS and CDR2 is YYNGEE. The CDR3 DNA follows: TGTGCCAGCAGCGTAGGGGACAGGGGGTTTAACTATGGCTACACCTTC. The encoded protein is CASSVGDRGFNYGYTF.

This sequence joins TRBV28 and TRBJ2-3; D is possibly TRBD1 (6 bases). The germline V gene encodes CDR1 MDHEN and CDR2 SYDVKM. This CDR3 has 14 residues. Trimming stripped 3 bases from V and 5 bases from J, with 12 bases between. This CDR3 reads CASSFPGAGDTQYF. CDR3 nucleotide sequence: TGTGCCAGCAGTTTCCCAGGGGCAGGAGATACGCAGTATTTT. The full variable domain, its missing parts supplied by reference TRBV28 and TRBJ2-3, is DVKVTQSSRYLVKRTGEKVFLECVQDMDHENMFWYRQDPGLGLRLIYFSYDVKMKEKGDIPEGYSVSREKKERFSLILESASTNQTSMYLCASSFPGAGDTQYFGPGTRLTVL.

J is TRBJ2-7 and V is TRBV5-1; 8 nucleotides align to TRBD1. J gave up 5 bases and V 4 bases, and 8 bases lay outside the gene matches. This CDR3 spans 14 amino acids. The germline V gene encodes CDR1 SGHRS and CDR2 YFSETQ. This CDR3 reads CASSNAGGGNEQYF. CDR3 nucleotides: TGCGCCAGCAGCAACGCAGGGGGCGGGAACGAGCAGTACTTC.

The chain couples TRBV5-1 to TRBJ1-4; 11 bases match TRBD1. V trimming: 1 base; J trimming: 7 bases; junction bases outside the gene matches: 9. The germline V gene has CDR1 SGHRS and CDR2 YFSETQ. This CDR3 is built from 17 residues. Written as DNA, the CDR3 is TGCGCCAGCAGCTTGCGAGGACAGGGGGCGAGAAGTGAAAAACTGTTTTTT. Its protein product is CASSLRGQGARSEKLFF.

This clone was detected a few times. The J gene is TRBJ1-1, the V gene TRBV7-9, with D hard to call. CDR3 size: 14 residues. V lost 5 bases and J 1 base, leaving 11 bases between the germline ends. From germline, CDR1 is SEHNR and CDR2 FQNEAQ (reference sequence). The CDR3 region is CASSLLRENTEAFF. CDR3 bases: TGTGCCAGCAGCCTCCTCCGGGAGAACACTGAAGCTTTCTTT.

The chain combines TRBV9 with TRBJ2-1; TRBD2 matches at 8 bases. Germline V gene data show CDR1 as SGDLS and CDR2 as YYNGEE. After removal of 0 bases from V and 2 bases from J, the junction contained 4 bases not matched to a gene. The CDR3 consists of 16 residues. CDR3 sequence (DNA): TGTGCCAGCAGCGTAGGTACGGGAGGGCCCTACAATGAGCAGTTCTTC. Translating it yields CASSVGTGGPYNEQFF.

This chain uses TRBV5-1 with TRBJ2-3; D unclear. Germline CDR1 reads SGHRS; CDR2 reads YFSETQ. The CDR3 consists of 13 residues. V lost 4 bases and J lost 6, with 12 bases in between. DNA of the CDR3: TGCGCCAGCAGCATGTCGGCGAGGGATACGCAGTATTTT. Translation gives CASSMSARDTQYF.

This CDR3 is CASSQSREETQYF. The CDR3 nucleotides read TGCGCCAGCAGTCAATCGCGAGAAGAGACCCAGTACTTC. The rearrangement joins TRBV23-1 to TRBJ2-5; D not resolved. TRBV23-1 has ORF status, its function being uncertain. V was trimmed by 0 bases and J by 3 bases, leaving 5 bases between them. The CDR3 runs to 13 residues.

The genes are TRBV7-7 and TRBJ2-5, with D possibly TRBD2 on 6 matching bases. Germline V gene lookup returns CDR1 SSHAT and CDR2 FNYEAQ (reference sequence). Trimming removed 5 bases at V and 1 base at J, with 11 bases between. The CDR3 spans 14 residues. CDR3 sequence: CASSAGRIQETQYF. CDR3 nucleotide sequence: TGTGCCAGCAGCGCGGGACGGATCCAAGAGACCCAGTACTTC.

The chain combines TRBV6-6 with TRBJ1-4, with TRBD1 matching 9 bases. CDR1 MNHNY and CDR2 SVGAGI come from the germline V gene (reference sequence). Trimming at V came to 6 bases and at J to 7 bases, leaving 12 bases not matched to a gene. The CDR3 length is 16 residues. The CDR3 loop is CASRFTGGQVGEKLFF. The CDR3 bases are TGTGCCAGCAGATTCACAGGGGGCCAGGTTGGTGAAAAACTGTTTTTT.

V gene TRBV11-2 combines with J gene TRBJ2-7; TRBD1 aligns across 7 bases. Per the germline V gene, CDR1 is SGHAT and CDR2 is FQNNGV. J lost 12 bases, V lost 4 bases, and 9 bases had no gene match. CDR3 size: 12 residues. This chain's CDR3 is CASSYGTGEWYF. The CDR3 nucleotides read TGTGCCAGCAGCTACGGAACAGGGGAGTGGTACTTC.

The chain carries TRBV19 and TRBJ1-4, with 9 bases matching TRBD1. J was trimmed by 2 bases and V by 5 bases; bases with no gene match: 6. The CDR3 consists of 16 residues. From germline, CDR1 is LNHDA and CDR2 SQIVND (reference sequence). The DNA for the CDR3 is TGTGCCAGTAGTCCTCCGGGACAGGGTACTAATGAAAAACTGTTTTTT. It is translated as CASSPPGQGTNEKLFF.

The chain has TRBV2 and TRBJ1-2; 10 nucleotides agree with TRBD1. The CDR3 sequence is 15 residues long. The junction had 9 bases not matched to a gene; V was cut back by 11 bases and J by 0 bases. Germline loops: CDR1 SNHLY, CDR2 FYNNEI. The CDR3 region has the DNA TGTGCCCCCCAGGGACAGGGGAATTCTAACTATGGCTACACCTTC. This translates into CAPQGQGNSNYGYTF. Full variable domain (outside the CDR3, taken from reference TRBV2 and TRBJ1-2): EPEVTQTPSHQVTQMGQEVILRCVPISNHLYFYWYRQILGQKVEFLVSFYNNEISEKSEIFDDQFSVERPDGSNFTLKIRSTKLEDSAMYFCAPQGQGNSNYGYTFGSGTRLTVV.

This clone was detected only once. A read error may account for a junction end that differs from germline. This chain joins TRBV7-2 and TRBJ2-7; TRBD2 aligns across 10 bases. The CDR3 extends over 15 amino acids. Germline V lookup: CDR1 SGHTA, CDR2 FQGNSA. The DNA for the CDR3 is TGTGCCAGCAGCTCCAGCGGGAGGGTCGTGTACGAGCAGTGCTTC. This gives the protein CASSSSGRVVYEQCF.

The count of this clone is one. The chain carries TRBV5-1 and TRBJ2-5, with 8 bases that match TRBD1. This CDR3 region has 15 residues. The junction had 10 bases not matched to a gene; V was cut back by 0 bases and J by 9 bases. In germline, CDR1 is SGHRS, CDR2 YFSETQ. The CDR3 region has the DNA TGCGCCAGCAGCTTGGTACCCGGGACAGGTTCTCCCCAGTACTTC. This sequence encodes CASSLVPGTGSPQYF.